The TCR beta chain under discussion was sequenced for a study of OX40 agonist ivuxolimab in advanced cancers. Whole-study context: While on treatment, patients had intravenous ivuxolimab at 0.01 to 10 mg/kg every 2 weeks. A history of anti-PD-1, anti-PD-L1 or anti-CTLA-4 therapy was acceptable, and more than 30% had some. General study results and limits: Among the least clonally expanded were partial responders at 0.1-3.0 mg/kg.

There are 15 residues in the CDR3. V lost 2 bases, J lost 0 bases, and 5 bases lay in between. Germline-derived CDR1 and CDR2 are MNHEY and SMNVEV (reference sequence). Profiling relied on immunoSEQ multiplex PCR, and the TCRdb table lists in-frame clones only, not all of them. The sample yields 65,000 to 85,000 clones, around nine tenths seen once. Researchers took blood at baseline, on cycle 4 day 1, and on cycle 7 day 1. As regards this clone: Its antigen remains unknown.

The V and J genes are TRBV27 and TRBJ2-6, with no clear D. Sample: CD4+ or CD8+ T cells sorted from blood, taken in a trial of the OX40 agonist ivuxolimab. The sequence was obtained from an adult with an advanced solid tumor such as melanoma, head and neck, liver or kidney cancer. CDR3 DNA: TGTGCCAGCAGTTTAGGAGTCTCTGGGGCCAACGTCCTGACTTTC. Amino acids: CASSLGVSGANVLTF.